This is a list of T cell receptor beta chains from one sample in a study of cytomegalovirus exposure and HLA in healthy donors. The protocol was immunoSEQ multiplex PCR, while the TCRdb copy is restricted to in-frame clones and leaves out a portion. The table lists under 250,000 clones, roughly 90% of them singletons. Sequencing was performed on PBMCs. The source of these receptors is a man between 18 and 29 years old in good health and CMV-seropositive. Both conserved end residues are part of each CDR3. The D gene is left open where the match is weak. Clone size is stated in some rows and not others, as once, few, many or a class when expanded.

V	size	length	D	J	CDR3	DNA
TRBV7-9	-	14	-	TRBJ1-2	CASSPKRGNYGYTF	TGTGCCAGCAGCCCGAAACGGGGCAACTATGGCTACACCTTC
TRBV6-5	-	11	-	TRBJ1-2	CASGANYGYTF	TGTGCCAGCGGGGCGAACTATGGCTACACCTTC
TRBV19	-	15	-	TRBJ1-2	CASSLSPGRNYGYTF	TGTGCCAGTAGTTTGTCACCGGGACGAAACTATGGCTACACCTTC
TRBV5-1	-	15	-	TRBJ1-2	CASSLGPRQSYGYTF	TGCGCCAGCAGCTTGGGTCCTAGGCAGAGCTATGGCTACACCTTC
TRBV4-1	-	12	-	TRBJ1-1	CASSLHEEKVFF	TGCGCCAGCAGCCTCCACGAAGAGAAAGTTTTCTTT
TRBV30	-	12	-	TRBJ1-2	CAWSPGGYGYTF	TGTGCCTGGAGTCCCGGAGGCTATGGCTACACCTTC
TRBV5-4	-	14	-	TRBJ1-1	CASSLGRQAPEAFF	TGTGCCAGCAGCTTGGGCCGACAGGCCCCTGAAGCTTTCTTT
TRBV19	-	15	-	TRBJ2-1	CASSALPTTSNEQFF	TGTGCCAGTAGTGCATTACCGACTACCAGCAATGAGCAGTTCTTC
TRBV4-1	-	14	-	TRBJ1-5	CASRARGSNQPQHF	TGCGCCTCCCGTGCCAGGGGCAGCAATCAGCCCCAGCATTTT
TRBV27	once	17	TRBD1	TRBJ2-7	CASSLSGGRGRPYEQYF	TGTGCCAGCAGTTTAAGCGGTGGTAGGGGGCGGCCCTACGAGCAGTACTTC
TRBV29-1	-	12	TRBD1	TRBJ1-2	CSTLKGAGGYTF	TGCAGCACATTAAAGGGGGCCGGTGGCTACACCTTC
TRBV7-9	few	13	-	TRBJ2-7	CASSLAGSYEQYF	TGTGCCAGCAGCTTAGCGGGCTCCTACGAGCAGTACTTC
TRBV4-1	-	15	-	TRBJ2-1	CASSQGLAVWGEQFF	TGCGCCAGCAGCCAAGGGTTAGCGGTGTGGGGAGAGCAGTTCTTC
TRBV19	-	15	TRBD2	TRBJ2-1	CASSMGGLADNEQFF	TGTGCCAGTAGTATGGGAGGACTAGCGGACAATGAGCAGTTCTTC
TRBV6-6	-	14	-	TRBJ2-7	CASSYFQGSYEQYF	TGTGCCAGCAGTTACTTCCAAGGCAGCTACGAGCAGTACTTC
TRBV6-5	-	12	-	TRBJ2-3	CASSSPPDTQYF	TGTGCCAGCAGCTCGCCCCCGGATACGCAGTATTTT
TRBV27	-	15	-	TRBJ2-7	CASSFSGAQVREQYF	TGTGCCAGCAGTTTTTCGGGGGCGCAGGTCCGCGAGCAGTACTTC
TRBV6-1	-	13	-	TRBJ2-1	CASSAHRVNEQFF	TGTGCCAGCAGTGCCCACAGGGTCAATGAGCAGTTCTTC
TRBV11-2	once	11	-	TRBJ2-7	CASSSAYEQYF	TGTGCCAGCAGTTCTGCCTACGAGCAGTACTTC
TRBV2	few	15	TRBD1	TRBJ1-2	CASSERQGALYGYTF	TGTGCCAGCAGCGAACGACAGGGGGCTCTTTATGGCTACACCTTC
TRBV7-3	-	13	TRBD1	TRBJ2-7	CASSTDRGFEQYF	TGTGCCAGCAGTACGGACAGGGGGTTCGAGCAGTACTTC
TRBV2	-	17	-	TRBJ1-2	CASSVGADPRANYGYTF	TGTGCCAGCAGTGTGGGGGCCGACCCTAGAGCTAACTATGGCTACACCTTC
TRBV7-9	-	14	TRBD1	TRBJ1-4	CASSSGTGVEKLFF	TGTGCCAGCAGCTCGGGGACAGGGGTAGAAAAACTGTTTTTT
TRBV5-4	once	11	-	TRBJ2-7	CASSLGYEQYF	TGTGCCAGCAGCTTAGGCTACGAGCAGTACTTC
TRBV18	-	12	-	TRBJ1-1	CASSPSSREAFF	TGTGCCAGCTCACCGAGTTCCCGAGAAGCTTTCTTT
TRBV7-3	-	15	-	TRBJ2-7	CASSLTASTTSEQYF	TGTGCCAGCAGCTTAACCGCCTCCACGACCTCCGAGCAGTACTTC
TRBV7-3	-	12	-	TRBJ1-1	CASSFLYTEAFF	TGTGCCAGCAGCTTCTTATACACTGAAGCTTTCTTT
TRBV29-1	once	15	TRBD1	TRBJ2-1	CSVEGRGQGYNEQFF	TGCAGCGTTGAAGGGCGGGGACAGGGGTACAATGAGCAGTTCTTC
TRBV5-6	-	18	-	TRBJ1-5	CASSLYGDTRYSNQPQHF	TGTGCCAGCAGCTTGTACGGGGATACCCGGTATAGCAATCAGCCCCAGCATTTT
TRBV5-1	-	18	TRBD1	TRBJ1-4	CASSLAGTGGNVFEKLFF	TGCGCCAGCAGCTTGGCAGGGACAGGGGGAAATGTATTTGAAAAACTGTTTTTT
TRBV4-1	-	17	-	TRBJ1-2	CASSQETGTNLGYGYTF	TGCGCCAGCAGCCAAGAAACAGGGACGAACCTCGGCTATGGCTACACCTTC
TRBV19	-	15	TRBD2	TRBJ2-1	CASSLLAGDYNEQFF	TGTGCCAGTAGTTTGCTAGCGGGAGACTACAATGAGCAGTTCTTC
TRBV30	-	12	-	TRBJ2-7	CASRGGTYEQYF	TGTGCCTCCCGAGGGGGGACCTACGAGCAGTACTTC
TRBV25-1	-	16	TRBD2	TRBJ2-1	CASSELTSGVHNEQFF	TGTGCCAGCAGTGAATTGACTAGCGGGGTTCACAATGAGCAGTTCTTC
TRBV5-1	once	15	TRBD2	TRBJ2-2	CASSLARGGTGELFF	TGCGCCAGCAGCTTGGCCCGGGGGGGCACCGGGGAGCTGTTTTTT
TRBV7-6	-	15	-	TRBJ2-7	CASSLIQGSGGEQYF	TGTGCCAGCAGCTTAATTCAGGGATCAGGCGGCGAGCAGTACTTC
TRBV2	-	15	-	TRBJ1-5	CASSVDRGPNQPQHF	TGTGCCAGCAGTGTCGATCGGGGCCCTAATCAGCCCCAGCATTTT
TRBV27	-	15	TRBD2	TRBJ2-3	CASARLAGGSDTQYF	TGTGCCAGCGCCAGACTAGCGGGAGGATCAGATACGCAGTATTTT
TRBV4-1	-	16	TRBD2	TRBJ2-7	CASSQGPGLAGVEQYF	TGCGCCAGCAGCCAAGGTCCGGGACTAGCGGGAGTCGAGCAGTACTTC
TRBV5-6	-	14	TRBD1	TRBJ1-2	CASSGDRADYGYTF	TGTGCCAGCAGCGGCGACAGGGCTGACTATGGCTACACCTTC
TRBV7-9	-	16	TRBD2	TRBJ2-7	CASSLLLAGGPGEQYF	TGTGCCAGCAGCTTACTCCTAGCGGGAGGGCCAGGCGAGCAGTACTTC